This TCR beta chain was retrieved from a study of molecular identifiers for immune sequencing clone quantification. Overall study results and limits: Clones that exceeded 20 RNA copies held over 99% of effector molecules, yet under 1% in naive cells.

This clonotype was detected ten times or more. Antigen unknown. The bulk TCR libraries were made with methods described before and with listed TCR primers. TCRdb reanalysed the PCR reads using MiXCR and keeps one entry per CDR3 protein. This table has around 320,000 distinct CDR3 sequences, 24% appearing once. Investigators produced naive CD8 libraries from 20,000 to 1,000,000 sorted cells, drawing on 10%, 30% or 50% RNA. Naive CD8 T cell sorting was performed on the CD8+CD4-CCR7+CD45RA+ phenotype. Germline values: CDR1 SGHVS, CDR2 FNYEAQ. V was shortened by 5 bases and J by 3 bases, with 9 bases between the two germline ends. CDR3 length equals 13 residues.

This chain links TRBV7-6 with TRBJ2-3; perhaps TRBD2 as D (6 bases). The origin of this receptor is a human donor in good health. Some libraries in this study had Jurkat cell RNA spiked in. Sequenced sample: naive CD8+ T cells from blood, with Jurkat cell RNA spiked in. Subset reported: FACS-sorted CD8+CD4-CCR7+CD45RA+ naive T cells. The CDR3, as DNA: TGTGCCAGCAGCAGGGACTTAACAGATACGCAGTATTTT. Protein: CASSRDLTDTQYF.